The clone carrying this TCR beta chain has ten or more counts. The antigen is not known. The CDR3 has 13 residues. V shed 4 bases and J shed 0 bases, with 8 bases lying between them. Per the germline V gene, CDR1 is DFQATT and CDR2 is SNEGSKA (reference sequence). In TCRdb, the multiplex PCR reads were re-called with MiXCR into one record per CDR3 protein. The sample has 130,000 or so distinct CDR3 sequences, 21% seen once; the top ten hold around 2.2%. The data belong to a study of breast tumors, draining lymph nodes, adjacent tissues. Whole-study results and caveats: Findings are consistent with lymph node origin and intratumoral expansion of most tumor T cells. Tumor and nontumor repertoires were significantly more similar in luminal-like than in basal-like breast cancer. Tumor repertoires ranked between lymph nodes and nontumor tissue in diversity, with V and J gene preferences.

Breast cancer patients provided tissue from their axillary draining lymph nodes. The chain recombines TRBV20-1 with TRBJ2-3; D unclear. The source material was axillary lymph node tissue. The receptor comes from a female donor with breast cancer. Some clones in this sample may be carry-over from other donors' samples. The CDR3 spells CSATPSSTDTQYF. In DNA, the CDR3 is TGCAGTGCTACCCCGTCTAGCACAGATACGCAGTATTTT.